This T cell receptor (beta chain) is drawn from a study of cytomegalovirus exposure and HLA in healthy donors. For the study at large: Later, an analysis reported that the 130 or so validation repertoires had used the same platform as the 550 to 750 first-cohort repertoires. Study findings and constraints: In vitro assays verified that a few CMV-associated chains recognized CMV antigens specifically. Investigators reported around 150 TCR beta chains as tied to cytomegalovirus.

Looked up from germline, CDR1 is ENHRY and CDR2 is SYGVKD. Unmatched junction bases numbered 2, after V lost 0 bases and J lost 4 bases. The CDR3 is made up of 15 amino acids. Of note for this clone: What it recognizes is unknown.

Assay used: immunoSEQ multiplex PCR; TCRdb lists only in-frame clones, some missing. Among approximately 160,000 clones listed, roughly 89% were seen once. The source is a man younger than 35 in good health and CMV-seropositive. What was sequenced was PBMCs. This chain links TRBV10-3 with TRBJ1-2; 10 positions agree with TRBD1. Here the CDR3 reads CAISESRTGGYGYTF. DNA of the CDR3: TGTGCCATCAGTGAGTCGAGGACAGGGGGCTATGGCTACACCTTC.